This paragraph reports one T cell receptor beta chain. The germline gives CDR1 SGHAT, CDR2 FQNNGV. The CDR3 is 16 residues long. The junction had 6 bases not matched to a gene; V was cut back by 3 bases and J by 3 bases. The data are from a study of blood T cell repertoires in COVID-19. In the study overall: Collection of acute and convalescent COVID-19 samples took place in the United States, Italy and Spain.

Produced via immunoSEQ multiplex PCR; TCRdb's table is partial and in-frame only. The sample holds some 430,000 clones, roughly 87% seen once. Ages ranged from about 18 to 89 years, with residence in about 24 US areas. Participant-reported clinical history was the basis for cohort assignment. The chain carries TRBV11-2 and TRBJ2-7; 12 positions match TRBD1. The receptor was isolated from a man aged 18 to 29 who had recovered from COVID-19. Material for sequencing was PBMCs or T cells enriched from blood (not recorded which). The CDR3 loop is CASSLEGTGGYYEQYF. DNA for the CDR3: TGTGCCAGCAGCTTGGAAGGGACAGGGGGCTACTACGAGCAGTACTTC.